The 21 T cell receptor beta chains below were found in one sample sequenced in a study of shared clonotypes between healthy human individuals. Sequencing was performed with immunoSEQ multiplex PCR; in TCRdb, only in-frame clones are kept and a portion is missing. The data show around 980,000 clones, around 78% seen once. The sequencing sample was made of memory CD4+ T cells from PBMCs. Subset here: CD45RA-negative fraction. Every receptor here comes from a man aged 18 to 29 in good health. Some clones in this sample may be carry-over from other donors' samples.

This clone was seen only a few times. The chain uses TRBV6-5 and TRBJ1-1; D is unclear. Germline lookup yields CDR1 MNHEY and CDR2 SVGAGI. The CDR3 runs 11 residues. Deletions cut 4 bases from V and 7 bases from J, with 7 bases between. In DNA, the CDR3 is TGTGCCAGCAGTTTAGCAGGTGAAGCTTTCTTT. It is translated as CASSLAGEAFF.

The genes are TRBV19 and TRBJ1-5; perhaps TRBD1 as D (5 bases). V lost 4 bases and J lost 0, with 16 bases in between. CDR1 LNHDA and CDR2 SQIVND come from the germline V gene (reference sequence). This CDR3 has 17 residues. CDR3 region: CASSKYRDGYSNQPQHF. CDR3 DNA sequence: TGTGCCAGTAGTAAATATCGGGACGGGTATAGCAATCAGCCCCAGCATTTT.

The V and J genes are TRBV6-6 and TRBJ1-1; D not certain. Germline-derived CDR1 and CDR2 are MNHNY and SVGAGI (reference sequence). The V and J ends lost 6 bases and 6 bases respectively, with 17 bases between them. This CDR3 has 14 amino acids. The CDR3 spells CASRLEKGSAEAFF. The DNA for the CDR3 is TGTGCCAGCAGACTAGAGAAGGGTTCCGCTGAAGCTTTCTTT.

The V call is TRBV5-6, the J call TRBJ2-7; D gene ambiguous. The germline V and J ends were trimmed by 2 bases and 2 bases, with 8 bases remaining between them. CDR1 and CDR2 from the germline V gene are SGHDT and YYEEEE. CDR3 length: 13 residues. CDR3 nucleotide sequence: TGTGCCAGCAGCTTAATAGGGCCCTACGAGCAGTACTTC. It specifies CASSLIGPYEQYF.

The chain recombines TRBV12-2 with TRBJ1-4. TRBV12-2 is recorded as a pseudogene. This CDR3 comprises 14 residues. The CDR3 sequence: CASRLWRVQEKLFF. The CDR3 DNA is TGTGCAAGTCGCTTATGGAGGGTTCAGGAAAAACTGTTTTTT.

The chain links TRBV27 to TRBJ2-7, with D hard to call. Germline CDR1 reads MNHEY; CDR2 reads SMNVEV (reference sequence). Trimming removed 5 bases from V and 0 bases from J, with 11 bases in between. The CDR3 is made up of 14 amino acids. The CDR3 bases are TGTGCCAGCAGTCCCGCTTCCCCCTCCTACGAGCAGTACTTC. Translating gives CASSPASPSYEQYF.

The V call is TRBV18, the J call TRBJ2-7; tentative D call: TRBD1 (7 bases). CDR3 length: 15 residues. CDR1 is KGHSH and CDR2 is LQKENI in the germline V gene. The V and J ends lost 5 bases and 4 bases respectively, with 18 bases between them. This chain's CDR3 is CASSAGTAAGYEQYF. The DNA for the CDR3 is TGTGCCAGCTCAGCCGGGACAGCCGCGGGGTACGAGCAGTACTTC.

The V gene is TRBV6-6, the J gene TRBJ2-1; D not certain. V lost 5 bases, J lost 0 bases, and 11 bases lay in between. Germline lookup yields CDR1 MNHNY and CDR2 SVGAGI (reference sequence). The CDR3 length is 15 residues. The CDR3 sequence is CASSRPGSSYNEQFF. CDR3 sequence (DNA): TGTGCCAGCAGTCGACCCGGCAGCTCCTACAATGAGCAGTTCTTC.

In this sample, this clone turned up once. V is TRBV6-4 and J is TRBJ2-7, with D unresolved. V lost 9 bases and J 5 bases, leaving 8 bases between the germline ends. CDR1 and CDR2 from the germline V gene are MRHNA and SNTAGT. The CDR3 contains 10 residues. CDR3 sequence: CARPNHEQYF. CDR3 nucleotide sequence: TGTGCCAGGCCGAATCACGAGCAGTACTTC.

This chain uses TRBV2 with TRBJ1-5; 8 nucleotides line up with TRBD1. The CDR3 consists of 15 residues. V gave up 6 bases and J gave up 6 bases; unmatched junction bases: 10. Germline assignment: CDR1 SNHLY and CDR2 FYNNEI. The CDR3 sequence is CASSDRTGPVQPQHF. CDR3 sequence (DNA): TGTGCCAGCAGCGACCGGACAGGGCCTGTTCAGCCCCAGCATTTT.

In this sample, this clone turned up a few times. This chain uses TRBV18 with TRBJ2-2; unclear D gene. Per germline, CDR1 KGHSH and CDR2 LQKENI. This CDR3 contains 15 residues. V lost 3 bases to trimming and J lost 2 bases, with 10 bases between them. The CDR3 DNA follows: TGTGCCAGCTCACCGGTTACCTTAAACACCGGGGAGCTGTTTTTT. Its protein product is CASSPVTLNTGELFF.

As for this clone: The identical CDR3 is also encoded by other nucleotide sequences in the sample. The J gene is TRBJ1-2, the V gene TRBV28; D remains ambiguous. This CDR3 region has 12 residues. CDR1 is MDHEN and CDR2 is SYDVKM in the germline V gene. The V end lost 2 bases, the J end lost 5 bases, and 6 bases lay between the germline ends. The CDR3 is CASSLMDYGYTF. As DNA, the CDR3 is TGTGCCAGCAGTTTAATGGATTATGGCTACACCTTC.

The V and J genes are TRBV18 and TRBJ2-7; 7 positions match TRBD1. CDR3 length: 13 amino acids. Germline V gives CDR1 KGHSH, CDR2 LQKENI. V gave up 3 bases and J gave up 6 bases; unmatched junction bases: 5. CDR3 loop: CASSPTGRSEQYF. CDR3 DNA sequence: TGTGCCAGCTCACCGACAGGGCGAAGCGAGCAGTACTTC.

In regard to this clone: Other DNA sequences in this sample translate to the same CDR3. V usage is TRBV7-2 and J usage is TRBJ1-2; D unclear. Germline CDR1 and CDR2: SGHTA and FQGNSA. This CDR3 is built from 13 residues. The V end was cut by 5 bases, the J end by 4 bases, with 11 bases between. The CDR3 protein is CASSAGVSYGYTF. The CDR3 DNA sequence: TGTGCCAGCAGCGCGGGCGTTTCCTATGGCTACACCTTC.

The chain combines TRBV28 with TRBJ2-7; the D gene could be TRBD1 or TRBD2 (6 bases each). The CDR3 loop spans 16 amino acids. The germline V and J ends were trimmed by 3 bases and 6 bases, with 21 bases remaining between them. The germline CDR1 and CDR2 sequences are MDHEN and SYDVKM. CDR3 DNA: TGTGCCAGCAGTTTTTTACAGGGACTTGGATATTCCGAGCAGTACTTC. It translates to CASSFLQGLGYSEQYF.

The chain couples TRBV27 to TRBJ2-1, with a possible D match to TRBD2 (5 bases). Per germline, CDR1 MNHEY and CDR2 SMNVEV (reference sequence). The CDR3 contains 19 residues. V dropped 2 bases and J dropped 0 bases, with 20 bases sitting between them. The CDR3 reads CASSLHQSRTGFSYNEQFF. The CDR3 DNA is TGTGCCAGCAGTTTACACCAATCCAGGACTGGCTTCTCCTACAATGAGCAGTTCTTC.

This clone was counted between two and nine times. The chain links TRBV27 to TRBJ1-1, with D perhaps TRBD1 (6 bases). Deletions cut 4 bases from V and 2 bases from J, with 17 bases between. CDR1 and CDR2 from the germline V gene are MNHEY and SMNVEV (reference sequence). The CDR3 covers 16 residues. The CDR3 coding sequence is TGTGCCAGCAGTTCCCATGGAGGGGGTATTAACACTGAAGCTTTCTTT. Protein: CASSSHGGGINTEAFF.

The gene calls are TRBV11-2 and TRBJ1-3; D is ambiguous. Trimming shortened V by 3 bases and J by 0 bases, and 15 bases separated the two germline ends. The CDR3 covers 17 residues. Per the germline V gene, CDR1 is SGHAT and CDR2 is FQNNGV. The CDR3 coding sequence is TGTGCCAGCAGCTTGCACTCCAGCTGGGGCTCTGGAAACACCATATATTTT. Protein: CASSLHSSWGSGNTIYF.

The CDR3: CASSPGLAEDTQYF. CDR3 sequence (DNA): TGTGCCAGCAGCCCGGGACTAGCAGAAGATACGCAGTATTTT. The chain couples TRBV7-2 to TRBJ2-3, with 9 nucleotides matching TRBD2. CDR3 size: 14 residues. With V trimmed by 5 bases and J by 5 bases, 5 bases remained unmatched. The V gene's germline CDR1 is SGHTA and CDR2 FQGNSA.

The rearrangement links TRBV9 to TRBJ2-2; D may be TRBD1 (6 bases). The V gene's germline CDR1 is SGDLS and CDR2 YYNGEE. This CDR3 comprises 14 residues. Trimming took 0 bases from V and 7 from J, leaving 10 bases between them. The DNA for the CDR3 is TGTGCCAGCAGCGTAGTGGGGGCTGGCGGGGAGCTGTTTTTT. Amino acids: CASSVVGAGGELFF.

The rearrangement uses TRBV5-4 and TRBJ1-4; tentatively, D is TRBD1 (6 bases). V dropped 4 bases and J dropped 5 bases, with 18 bases sitting between them. The germline gives CDR1 SGHNT, CDR2 YYREEE (reference sequence). The CDR3 is 16 amino acids. The CDR3, as DNA: TGTGCCAGCAGCACGATGGGGGCCGGTCTCAATGAAAAACTGTTTTTT. Translated, it gives CASSTMGAGLNEKLFF.